The source of this TCR beta chain is a study of graft-versus-host responses after intestinal transplantation (dated by TCRdb to the early 2020s). Background for the entire study: Recipients received multivisceral, liver-intestinal, or isolated intestinal transplants. Every recipient was given anti-thymocyte globulin induction, then maintenance tacrolimus and steroids for 2 to 3 years. Bulk TCR-beta CDR3 sequencing was used to track graft-versus-host and host-versus-graft alloreactive T cell clones in the graft, circulation and bone marrow after intestinal transplantation. To identify alloreactive clones, pre-transplant mixed lymphocyte reaction products were sequenced and then compared with unstimulated pre-transplant donor and recipient T cells. Of the roughly 23 intestinal transplant recipients enrolled in the cohort, one of whom was a retransplant, 3 patients without pretransplant specimens were excluded. Donor T cell macrochimerism was defined as a peak of at least 4% donor T cells among recipient peripheral blood mononuclear cells. Instead of going to the commercial service, samples from a few later patients were sequenced in-house on an Illumina MiSeq and processed with MiXCR. General conclusions and limits of the study: In patients with donor T cell macrochimerism, the allografts had high GvH to HvG T cell clonal ratios. GvH clones were detected in recipient bone marrow, and some of these GvH clones were observed earlier in ileal mucosa or blood, consistent with an intestinal mucosal origin. Early after transplant, peak levels of circulating GvH clones were associated with declines in HvG clones. The relatively low number and heterogeneity of intestinal transplant patients limited the conclusions.

The library came from the immunoSEQ multiplex PCR assay. For most patients, genomic DNA was isolated using the Qiagen DNeasy Blood and Tissue Kit and was shipped frozen to Adaptive Biotechnologies for TCR sequencing. For most patients, genomic DNA was subjected to high-throughput TCR-beta CDR3 sequencing by Adaptive Biotechnologies. Regarding the original processing steps: Adaptive's ImmunoSEQ software was the source of the TCR sequencing data for 18 patients, while a few other patients were processed with MiXCR and VDJtools. To correct CD4 versus CD8 sorting errors, sequences present in both subsets at a frequency ratio below 5:1 were removed. CDR3 nucleotide sequences shared between donor and recipient were removed because their origin could not be assigned. To count as alloreactive, a clone needed at least 2-fold expansion over unstimulated cells and a minimum CFSE-low frequency of 0.002% (template counts) or 0.001% (read counts). Clones were considered mappable if detected in sequenced pre-transplant spleen, lymph node, or MLR CFSE-low populations of the donor or recipient. Cumulative frequency of alloreactive clones was calculated as a percentage of all sequences weighted by copy number. Here the immuneACCESS table is served through TCRdb, limited to in-frame sequences with V and J called. Missing clones are a known gap in these copies; in checked studies unresolved V genes cover under half, and the rest lacks a known reason. V, J and clone size are taken as reported in that table, and D and trimming were inferred from the DNA itself. For this sample the table gives 50,000 or so clones, of which approximately 91% were detected only once. The ten largest clones add up to 2% to 2.5% of the sample.

From a lookup of the germline V gene, CDR1 and CDR2 are SGHRS and YFSETQ. There are 17 amino acids in the CDR3, from cysteine to phenylalanine inclusive. The kept DNA is CDR3 alone, 51 bases in frame from the first base. Unmatched junction bases come to 10, with V trimmed by 4 bases and J by 2 bases. Read against the paper, the sample's time point label means: cells obtained before transplantation from donor or recipient. CD3+CD4+ and CD3+CD8+ populations were FACS-sorted from unstimulated pre-transplant donor and recipient cells taken from spleen or lymph nodes. In regard to this clone: This clone's antigen is unknown. Per-base qualities were not stored, and no clone one base away is much larger.

This clonotype originated in a human donor who was the organ donor for an intestinal transplant. The chain joins TRBV5-1 to TRBJ2-1; 9 bases in between match TRBD2. The starting material was unstimulated CD4+ T cells sorted from spleen or lymph node cells, obtained before transplant. This receptor carries the CDR3 CASSGGGGRATYNEQFF. The DNA sequence reads TGCGCCAGCAGCGGGGGTGGCGGGAGGGCGACCTACAATGAGCAGTTCTTC.